This TCR beta chain was sequenced during a study of shared T cell receptors in the human thymus. This clone was detected only a few times. With 9 bases removed from V and 7 bases from J, the gap between germline ends came to 10 bases. Per the germline V gene, CDR1 is MNHEY and CDR2 is SVGAGI. There are 12 residues in the CDR3. Only in-frame clones appear in the TCRdb table, and some are missing; sequencing was by immunoSEQ multiplex PCR. Of around 730,000 clones in the sample, approximately 85% are singletons; the top ten hold 0.008% to 0.011%. Another study also made use of these data, one on human thymus T cells. That source adds: The source of the thymus tissue was resections taken during corrective heart surgery.

The specimen sequenced was thymocytes. This TCR came from a girl under three years old with a congenital heart defect. V is TRBV6-5 and J is TRBJ2-6, with D perhaps TRBD2 (5 bases). In DNA form, the CDR3 reads TGTGCCAGTCGAAGCGGAGCCAACGTCCTGACTTTC. This sequence encodes CASRSGANVLTF.